In this sample, the clone carrying this T cell receptor beta chain turned up a few times. The antigen is not known. The sequenced template was cDNA made from the entire isolated RNA. Some clones are missing from TCRdb's copy, which holds only in-frame ones; the method was immunoSEQ multiplex PCR. The profile shows 600,000 to 650,000 clones, around 15% of them singletons. The sample is drawn from a study of beta chain features in type 1 diabetes. Study at large: Healthy donors resembled patients in age, gender and cell yields. Study-level points and caveats: Still unanswered here is whether HLA type influences TCRB rearrangement.

With 5 bases removed from V and 6 bases from J, the gap between germline ends came to 11 bases. The CDR3 has 13 residues. Germline assignment: CDR1 MDHEN and CDR2 SYDVKM. In total, each donor contributed a single heparinised blood draw that averaged roughly 100 mL. Central memory, naive, regulatory and stem cell-like memory CD4+ cells were sorted by CD45RO/CCR7/CD25/CD127/CD95/CD27. The receptor's source is a man younger than 30 in good health. The sample was naive CD4+ T cells from blood. V and J are TRBV28 and TRBJ1-5; D possibly corresponds to TRBD1 (6 bases). The CDR3 region is CASSGGGVQPQHF. In nucleotides, the CDR3 is TGTGCCAGCAGTGGAGGGGGGGTTCAGCCCCAGCATTTT.